The clone carrying this T cell receptor (beta chain) was found many times. What it binds is unknown. This sample is drawn from a study of glioma-infiltrating T cells. Between the trimmed V and J ends, which lost 4 bases and 6 bases, there was a span of 10 bases. The V gene's germline CDR1 is SGHDN and CDR2 FVKESK. The CDR3 extends over 13 amino acids. Study conclusions and caveats: Only very few CDR3 sequences appeared in both tissue and blood. Tissue-blood divergence was below expectation in non-neoplastic patients, above in gliomas.

TCR alpha and beta CDR3 regions were amplified from RNA using iRepertoire nested multiplex PCR. For one-step reverse transcription and amplification, about 90-400 ng of tissue mRNA or PBMC total RNA was used. TCRdb analysed the multiplex PCR reads with MiXCR anew, one entry per CDR3 protein. The repertoire includes about 110,000 distinct CDR3 sequences, 20% to 25% of them detected once, and 35% sits in the top ten. Specimen: glioma tissue, nonneoplastic brain tissue, or PBMCs (not recorded which). The clonotype was recovered from a human donor with low-grade glioma or glioblastoma, undergoing nonglioma brain surgery, or in good health (not recorded which). The chain employs TRBV14 and TRBJ2-1; D is undetermined. The CDR3 region has the DNA TGTGCCAGCAGCCCTGATTGGGGCAATGAGCAGTTCTTC. The encoded protein is CASSPDWGNEQFF.